This TCR beta chain came from a study of identical twins. The study's findings and limits: Where out-of-frame alpha sequences were twin-shared, they showed excess low generation probability. Abundant beta clonotypes from cord blood had fewer insertions, unlike memory repertoires, which showed none. Excess sharing by twins proved weaker in beta out-of-frame sequences.

TCRdb re-derived calls from the 5' RACE reads in MiXCR, one entry per CDR3 protein. Of under 300,000 distinct CDR3 sequences in the sample, about 14% were seen once. No donor was unhealthy or non-Caucasian. This clonotype came up a few times. Its antigen is unknown. The sample taken for sequencing was memory (CD45RO+) T cells sorted from blood. This receptor was taken from a woman aged 18-30 years in good health.

This CDR3 is CASSFGGYSNQPQHF. The CDR3 bases are TGTGCCAGCAGTTTTGGGGGTTATAGCAATCAGCCCCAGCATTTT. The V gene is TRBV12-3 or TRBV12-4, the J gene TRBJ1-5; D may be TRBD1 (5 bases). Between the trimmed V and J ends, which lost 3 bases and 0 bases, there was a span of 9 bases. The CDR3 sequence is 15 residues long.